Shown below are 21 T cell receptor beta chains from a single sample sequenced in a study of long-term antiretroviral therapy in people with HIV. Investigators performed immunoSEQ version v3.0 at survey level. Libraries were prepared by immunoSEQ multiplex PCR; TCRdb keeps only in-frame clonotypes and omits some of them. This sample has fewer than 25,000 clones, with about 89% found just once. The sample consisted of unsorted PBMCs, taken roughly 2.5 years after starting antiretroviral therapy. The receptors shown here come from a woman aged 45-60 years with HIV.

The rearrangement joins TRBV7-2 to TRBJ2-7; D possibly corresponds to TRBD2 (5 bases). Germline-derived CDR1 and CDR2 are SGHTA and FQGNSA. The CDR3 sequence is 15 residues long. Deletions cut 0 bases from V and 1 base from J, with 10 bases between. CDR3 nucleotide sequence: TGTGCCAGCAGCTTAGCGGTGGGGAGATCCTACGAGCAGTACTTC. Protein sequence: CASSLAVGRSYEQYF.

The chain couples TRBV19 to TRBJ2-7; D may be TRBD1 or TRBD2 (5 bases each). This CDR3 region has 15 residues. Trimming shortened V by 9 bases and J by 5 bases, and 23 bases separated the two germline ends. Germline CDR1 LNHDA, CDR2 SQIVND (reference sequence). The CDR3 DNA reads TGTGCCAGCGCCCGTAAAGGGGCAGCGGCGGACGAGCAGTACTTC. Translation: CASARKGAAADEQYF.

This rearrangement joins TRBV7-3 to TRBJ1-2; tentative D call: TRBD1 (6 bases). Between the trimmed V and J ends, which lost 4 bases and 5 bases, there was a span of 17 bases. Germline V gene data show CDR1 as SGHTA and CDR2 as FQGTGA. This CDR3 region has 15 residues. CDR3 sequence reads: CASSSPGGGSYGYTF. The CDR3 bases are TGTGCCAGCAGCTCCCCCGGAGGGGGATCGTATGGCTACACCTTC.

The rearrangement joins TRBV10-3 to TRBJ2-7; the match to TRBD2 covers 15 bases. Germline loops: CDR1 ENHRY, CDR2 SYGVKD. J was trimmed by 6 bases and V by 6 bases; bases with no gene match: 6. The CDR3 contains 15 residues. This CDR3 reads CAIRGLAGGIGEQYF. Written as DNA, the CDR3 is TGTGCCATCAGGGGACTAGCGGGAGGCATCGGCGAGCAGTACTTC.

V gene TRBV5-1 combines with J gene TRBJ1-1; D is unclear. The CDR3 runs 14 residues. Germline lookup yields CDR1 SGHRS and CDR2 YFSETQ. Trimming cost V 2 bases and J 0 bases, with 8 bases left between them. The CDR3 nucleotides are TGCGCCAGCAGCTTCTCTTCACTGAACACTGAAGCTTTCTTT. Protein sequence: CASSFSSLNTEAFF.

This rearrangement joins TRBV9 to TRBJ2-1; 13 positions match TRBD2. The germline gives CDR1 SGDLS, CDR2 YYNGEE. This CDR3 is 17 amino acids long. V gave up 4 bases and J gave up 9 bases; unmatched junction bases: 13. The CDR3 protein is CASSPKGLAGFTGEQFF. CDR3 bases: TGTGCCAGCAGCCCGAAGGGACTAGCGGGATTTACGGGTGAGCAGTTCTTC.

The chain joins TRBV20-1 to TRBJ2-5; D call uncertain. Between the trimmed V and J ends, which lost 0 bases and 10 bases, there was a span of 9 bases. Looked up from germline, CDR1 is DFQATT and CDR2 is SNEGSKA (reference sequence). This CDR3 spans 11 amino acids. The CDR3 DNA is TGCAGTGCTAGAGAGGGTCCGTTCCAGTACTTC. It codes for CSAREGPFQYF.

The chain joins TRBV28 to TRBJ2-2, with 14 bases fitting TRBD2. The V gene's germline CDR1 is MDHEN and CDR2 SYDVKM. The CDR3 loop spans 19 amino acids. Trimming took 6 bases from V and 2 from J; bases not matched to a gene: 11. Here the CDR3 reads CASSSAGLAGEGNTGELFF. The CDR3 DNA sequence: TGTGCCAGCAGCTCTGCGGGACTAGCGGGAGAGGGTAACACCGGGGAGCTGTTTTTT.

The chain has TRBV27 and TRBJ2-2; no clear D gene. The CDR3 sequence is 12 residues long. From germline, CDR1 is MNHEY and CDR2 SMNVEV (reference sequence). Trimming removed 5 bases at V and 2 bases at J, with 3 bases between. CDR3 protein: CASSINTGELFF. Here the CDR3 DNA reads TGTGCCAGCAGTATCAACACCGGGGAGCTGTTTTTT.

The V call is TRBV4-3, the J call TRBJ2-3; TRBD1 matches at 7 bases. Germline V gene data show CDR1 as LGHNA and CDR2 as YSLEER. V shed 4 bases and J 2 bases; nucleotides not matched to a gene: 12. The CDR3 is made up of 17 amino acids. The CDR3 nucleotides are TGCGCCAGCAGCCCAAGTGGGTCACAGGGGAACACAGATACGCAGTATTTT. It translates to CASSPSGSQGNTDTQYF.

This clone was observed a handful of times. The chain combines TRBV2 with TRBJ2-7, with 10 bases fitting TRBD1. Germline V lookup: CDR1 SNHLY, CDR2 FYNNEI. The junction had 4 bases not matched to a gene; V was cut back by 6 bases and J by 2 bases. This CDR3 has 14 amino acids. The CDR3 coding sequence is TGTGCCAGCAGCCCCGGGACAGGGGCCTACGAGCAGTACTTC. Translated, it gives CASSPGTGAYEQYF.

This clone turned up a few times. The chain uses TRBV6-5 and TRBJ2-7; D gene uncertain. The CDR3 sequence is 13 residues long. Germline assignment: CDR1 MNHEY and CDR2 SVGAGI. Trimming left V 0 bases short and J 5 bases short, with 8 bases between. The CDR3 spells CASSYSPTNEQYF. As DNA, the CDR3 is TGTGCCAGCAGTTACTCGCCAACTAACGAGCAGTACTTC.

V is TRBV7-2 and J is TRBJ1-1; D may be TRBD1 (5 bases). In germline, CDR1 is SGHTA, CDR2 FQGNSA. The CDR3 has 15 amino acids. Trimming took 6 bases from V and 1 from J, leaving 15 bases between them. The CDR3 loop reads CASRLTGTGNTEAFF. In DNA, the CDR3 is TGTGCCAGCAGGTTAACCGGGACGGGGAACACTGAAGCTTTCTTT.

The V call is TRBV7-9, the J call TRBJ1-2; D is unclear. The CDR3 has 15 residues. CDR1 and CDR2 (germline): SEHNR, FQNEAQ (reference sequence). V was clipped by 5 bases and J by 1 base, with 14 bases between them. The CDR3 sequence is CASSLGELSNYGYTF. As DNA, the CDR3 is TGTGCCAGCAGCCTGGGAGAGCTCAGTAACTATGGCTACACCTTC. Looking up the rest from reference TRBV7-9 and TRBJ1-2 gives the full variable domain: DTGVSQNPRHKITKRGQNVTFRCDPISEHNRLYWYRQTLGQGPEFLTYFQNEAQLEKSRLLSDRFSAERPKGSFSTLEIQRTEQGDSAMYLCASSLGELSNYGYTFGSGTRLTVV.

The chain uses TRBV19 and TRBJ1-3, with D unclear. V lost 7 bases and J 4 bases, leaving 8 bases between the germline ends. The germline gives CDR1 LNHDA, CDR2 SQIVND (reference sequence). The CDR3 is made up of 12 amino acids. CDR3 in amino acids: CASIGNGNTIYF. The CDR3 DNA sequence: TGTGCCAGTATAGGGAACGGAAACACCATATATTTT.

As regards this clone: The DNA is omitted, as the CDR3 cannot be located on it reliably, and the CDR3 follows TCRdb's listing. The chain carries TRBV7-2 and TRBJ2-1; the table's TRBD2 call for D was not verified on the DNA. Ends included, the CDR3 has 16 residues. Germline CDR1 is SGHTA and CDR2 is FQGNSA. The CDR3 spells CASILEPGLVVNEQFF.

The V call is TRBV7-6, the J call TRBJ2-7; 7 bases fit TRBD2. Germline V gene lookup returns CDR1 SGHVS and CDR2 FNYEAQ. The CDR3 spans 15 residues. V lost 2 bases to trimming and J lost 2 bases; unmatched junction nucleotides: 6. Here the CDR3 DNA reads TGTGCCAGCAGCTTACGGGCGGGGGACGCCTACGAGCAGTACTTC. This gives the protein CASSLRAGDAYEQYF.

The chain links TRBV28 to TRBJ2-7; D may be TRBD2 (6 bases). The V end lost 7 bases, the J end lost 0 bases, and 13 bases lay between the germline ends. The CDR3 has 14 amino acids. Germline CDR1 MDHEN, CDR2 SYDVKM. CDR3 coding DNA: TGTGCCAGCAAGGAGGGGCTCGACTCCTACGAGCAGTACTTC. Translating gives CASKEGLDSYEQYF.

The chain combines TRBV18 with TRBJ2-1; 8 bases map to TRBD2. This CDR3 has 14 amino acids. Germline loops: CDR1 KGHSH, CDR2 LQKENI. Trimming removed 6 bases from V and 7 bases from J; junction bases left unmatched: 8. CDR3 amino acids: CASSTSVMVNEQFF. The CDR3 DNA follows: TGTGCCAGCTCGACTAGCGTCATGGTGAATGAGCAGTTCTTC.

The V gene is TRBV5-1, the J gene TRBJ1-5, with D possibly TRBD1 on 5 matching bases. The V end was cut by 1 base, the J end by 6 bases, with 8 bases between. This CDR3 is built from 13 residues. Per the germline V gene, CDR1 is SGHRS and CDR2 is YFSETQ. CDR3 nucleotides: TGCGCCAGCAGCTTGAACGGGGCTCAGCCCCAGCATTTT. Amino acids: CASSLNGAQPQHF.

Judged by abundance, this clone is medium-sized. CDR3 coding DNA: TGTGCCAGCAGCCAAGTATCGGGAGTTGGGGGAGATACGCAGTATTTT. Residues: CASSQVSGVGGDTQYF. This chain uses TRBV4-2 with TRBJ2-3, with D maybe TRBD2 (6 bases). Trimming took off 1 base at V and 5 bases at J, with 16 bases between the two ends. This CDR3 region has 16 residues. CDR1 is LGHNA and CDR2 is YNFKEQ in the germline V gene.